The 9 T cell receptor beta chains listed next were all sequenced from one sample in a study of T cell responses to AZD1222 COVID-19 vaccine. The method was immunoSEQ multiplex PCR; TCRdb's version includes in-frame clones alone and lacks a portion of them. The table shows approximately 180,000 clones, with around 92% occurring only once. This material consisted of peripheral blood, taken on day 0 of AZD1222 vaccination. The receptors shown here come from an adult in good health.

This chain links TRBV30 with TRBJ2-5, with D possibly TRBD2 on 7 matching bases. V dropped 3 bases and J dropped 1 base, with 15 bases sitting between them. Germline loops: CDR1 GTSNPN, CDR2 SVGIG (reference sequence). This CDR3 is built from 15 residues. In DNA form, the CDR3 reads TGTGCCTGGAGGCCTCGGGGGGCTGGCCAAGAGACCCAGTACTTC. Amino acids: CAWRPRGAGQETQYF.

CDR3 sequence: CASSPSGPANYGYTF. The CDR3 region has the DNA TGTGCCAGCAGCCCCTCGGGACCGGCTAACTATGGCTACACCTTC. The chain employs TRBV7-2 and TRBJ1-2; the D gene is possibly TRBD1 (5 bases). The CDR3 length is 15 residues. V was trimmed by 5 bases and J by 0 bases, leaving 13 bases between them. Germline values: CDR1 SGHTA, CDR2 FQGNSA.

This chain links TRBV27 with TRBJ2-3; 8 bases match TRBD2. V shed 3 bases, J shed 11 bases, and the junction held 7 bases outside the gene matches. This CDR3 is built from 13 residues. Germline CDR1 MNHEY, CDR2 SMNVEV (reference sequence). CDR3 sequence reads: CASSLWSGSLQYF. The DNA of the CDR3 is TGTGCCAGCAGTTTGTGGAGCGGGAGTCTGCAGTATTTT.

This chain uses TRBV4-1 with TRBJ1-3, with D unresolved. The CDR3 is 16 residues long. Trimming removed 1 base from V and 2 bases from J, with 12 bases in between. Germline-derived CDR1 and CDR2 are MGHRA and YSYEKL. CDR3 in DNA: TGCGCCAGCAGCCAAGGAGCCCGGGCAGCTGGAAACACCATATATTTT. This translates into CASSQGARAAGNTIYF.

This chain links TRBV10-2 with TRBJ2-5; D remains unclear. Germline CDR1 and CDR2: WSHSY and SAAADI. The V and J ends lost 2 bases and 5 bases respectively, with 0 bases between them. The CDR3 extends over 10 amino acids. CDR3 sequence (DNA): TGCGCCAGCAGTGAGGAGACCCAGTACTTC. The encoded protein is CASSEETQYF.

The chain uses TRBV6-5 and TRBJ1-2; D ambiguous. Germline V lookup: CDR1 MNHEY, CDR2 SVGAGI. Deletions cut 6 bases from V and 8 bases from J, with 7 bases between. This CDR3 region has 10 residues. CDR3 residues: CASREGGYTF. The CDR3 DNA follows: TGTGCCAGCAGGGAGGGCGGCTACACCTTC.

The V and J genes are TRBV5-3 and TRBJ1-6, with D maybe TRBD1 (6 bases). TRBV5-3 is an open reading frame whose function is uncertain. The CDR3 is made up of 17 amino acids. V lost 4 bases and J 3 bases, leaving 17 bases between the germline ends. This CDR3 is CARSRSERTDYNSPLHF. In DNA, the CDR3 is TGTGCCAGAAGCAGGTCCGAAAGGACAGACTATAATTCACCCCTCCACTTT.

The rearrangement joins TRBV6-5 to TRBJ1-1, with D possibly TRBD1 on 6 matching bases. CDR1 is MNHEY and CDR2 is SVGAGI in the germline V gene. There are 13 residues in the CDR3. Between the trimmed V and J ends, which lost 6 bases and 6 bases, there was a span of 14 bases. CDR3 region: CASRTGGAAEAFF. The CDR3 DNA is TGTGCCAGCAGGACCGGGGGGGCCGCTGAAGCTTTCTTT.

The chain is built from TRBV3-1 (or the pseudogene TRBV3-2) and TRBJ2-1, with 10 bases matching TRBD2. The CDR3 runs to 16 residues. Germline V gene lookup returns CDR1 LGHDT and CDR2 YNNKEL (reference sequence). V lost 5 bases and J lost 5; bases outside the gene matches: 9. The chain's CDR3 is CASSAHSSGSHNEQFF. The CDR3 bases are TGTGCCAGCAGCGCCCACTCTAGCGGGAGCCACAATGAGCAGTTCTTC.